This TCR beta chain was sequenced during a study of Siglec-9 on CD8 T cells in melanoma (dated by TCRdb to about 2019). Some background on the complete study: In this study, researchers looked at how Siglec-9 is expressed on CD8+ T cells and what Siglec-9 does to regulate T cells within the melanoma tumor microenvironment.

What the research found in general, with its limitations: According to the reported findings, Siglec-9 marked and regulated a subset of effector memory CD8+ T cells that seemed to build up inside melanoma tumors.

The junction shows trimming of 2 bases on V and 4 bases on J, and the gene matches do not reach 4 bases of it. The germline V gene (reference sequence) yields MNHEY for CDR1 and SMNVEV for CDR2. From the cysteine up to the phenylalanine, the CDR3 has a length of 14 residues. Solely the CDR3 DNA is kept, with 42 bases framed from the first base. As concerns this clone: Its antigen remains unidentified. No base quality information exists; no much larger clone differs at one position.

Library creation used the immunoSEQ multiplex PCR assay. Imported from immuneACCESS, the table was reduced by TCRdb to in-frame sequences with V and J called. These copies leave out some clones; in studies compared against another copy, an unresolved V gene accounts for under half, and the cause of the remainder is not known. For this sample the table gives about 36,000 clones, of which roughly four fifths were detected only once. The ten most abundant clones make up under 2% of the sample. This TCR was recovered from a human donor in good health. Sequenced input: Siglec-9- CD8+ T cells sorted from blood. Interpreted using the paper, the cell subset or site label stands for: CD8 T cells lacking Siglec-9. The chain was built from TRBV27 and TRBJ1-1; 7 bases in the middle match TRBD1. CDR3 reads: CASSLIGTVTEAFF. The bases read TGTGCCAGCAGTTTAATCGGGACAGTCACTGAAGCTTTCTTT.